This record covers a single TCR beta chain. These data originate in a study of blood T cell repertoires in COVID-19. Libraries were prepared by immunoSEQ multiplex PCR; TCRdb keeps only in-frame clonotypes and omits some of them. The sample has around 85,000 clones, roughly 89% seen once. The source is a woman aged 45 to 65 with acute COVID-19. The sample comprised PBMCs or T cells enriched from blood (not recorded which).

The CDR3 region has the DNA TGTGCCAGCAGCCAAGACGGGCAGGGTGAAGGCTACACCTTC. This sequence encodes CASSQDGQGEGYTF. The V and J genes are TRBV3-1 (or the pseudogene TRBV3-2) and TRBJ1-2; TRBD1 might be the D (5 bases). The V and J ends lost 0 bases and 8 bases respectively, with 13 bases between them. The germline V gene has CDR1 LGHDT and CDR2 YNNKEL (reference sequence). The CDR3 sequence is 14 residues long.